This T cell receptor (beta chain) was profiled in a study of cytomegalovirus exposure and HLA in healthy donors. The trim removed 4 bases at V and 2 bases at J, leaving 6 bases unmatched. CDR1 LGHNA and CDR2 YNFKEQ come from the germline V gene. The CDR3 is 16 amino acids. Regarding this clone: As yet, its antigen is unknown.

Points from the study as a whole: About 87% or about 30% of the time was how often most TCR beta V segments were productive, according to an earlier analysis. The number of N-insertions in an Asian-associated ancestry cluster was reportedly below the approximately 700-donor mean in a later analysis.

In the PCR, 60 Vbeta and 13 Jbeta primers were used. Here immunoSEQ multiplex PCR was the method, and the copy in TCRdb shows in-frame clones only, minus some. Among over 130,000 clones listed, 70% to 80% were seen once. Sequenced input: PBMCs. The chain uses TRBV4-2 and TRBJ2-2; TRBD1 aligns across 8 bases. This clonotype originated in a middle-aged woman in good health and CMV-seropositive. CDR3 nucleotides: TGTGCCAGCAGCCCTGGCAGGGGGCAAAACACCGGGGAGCTGTTTTTT. Residues: CASSPGRGQNTGELFF.